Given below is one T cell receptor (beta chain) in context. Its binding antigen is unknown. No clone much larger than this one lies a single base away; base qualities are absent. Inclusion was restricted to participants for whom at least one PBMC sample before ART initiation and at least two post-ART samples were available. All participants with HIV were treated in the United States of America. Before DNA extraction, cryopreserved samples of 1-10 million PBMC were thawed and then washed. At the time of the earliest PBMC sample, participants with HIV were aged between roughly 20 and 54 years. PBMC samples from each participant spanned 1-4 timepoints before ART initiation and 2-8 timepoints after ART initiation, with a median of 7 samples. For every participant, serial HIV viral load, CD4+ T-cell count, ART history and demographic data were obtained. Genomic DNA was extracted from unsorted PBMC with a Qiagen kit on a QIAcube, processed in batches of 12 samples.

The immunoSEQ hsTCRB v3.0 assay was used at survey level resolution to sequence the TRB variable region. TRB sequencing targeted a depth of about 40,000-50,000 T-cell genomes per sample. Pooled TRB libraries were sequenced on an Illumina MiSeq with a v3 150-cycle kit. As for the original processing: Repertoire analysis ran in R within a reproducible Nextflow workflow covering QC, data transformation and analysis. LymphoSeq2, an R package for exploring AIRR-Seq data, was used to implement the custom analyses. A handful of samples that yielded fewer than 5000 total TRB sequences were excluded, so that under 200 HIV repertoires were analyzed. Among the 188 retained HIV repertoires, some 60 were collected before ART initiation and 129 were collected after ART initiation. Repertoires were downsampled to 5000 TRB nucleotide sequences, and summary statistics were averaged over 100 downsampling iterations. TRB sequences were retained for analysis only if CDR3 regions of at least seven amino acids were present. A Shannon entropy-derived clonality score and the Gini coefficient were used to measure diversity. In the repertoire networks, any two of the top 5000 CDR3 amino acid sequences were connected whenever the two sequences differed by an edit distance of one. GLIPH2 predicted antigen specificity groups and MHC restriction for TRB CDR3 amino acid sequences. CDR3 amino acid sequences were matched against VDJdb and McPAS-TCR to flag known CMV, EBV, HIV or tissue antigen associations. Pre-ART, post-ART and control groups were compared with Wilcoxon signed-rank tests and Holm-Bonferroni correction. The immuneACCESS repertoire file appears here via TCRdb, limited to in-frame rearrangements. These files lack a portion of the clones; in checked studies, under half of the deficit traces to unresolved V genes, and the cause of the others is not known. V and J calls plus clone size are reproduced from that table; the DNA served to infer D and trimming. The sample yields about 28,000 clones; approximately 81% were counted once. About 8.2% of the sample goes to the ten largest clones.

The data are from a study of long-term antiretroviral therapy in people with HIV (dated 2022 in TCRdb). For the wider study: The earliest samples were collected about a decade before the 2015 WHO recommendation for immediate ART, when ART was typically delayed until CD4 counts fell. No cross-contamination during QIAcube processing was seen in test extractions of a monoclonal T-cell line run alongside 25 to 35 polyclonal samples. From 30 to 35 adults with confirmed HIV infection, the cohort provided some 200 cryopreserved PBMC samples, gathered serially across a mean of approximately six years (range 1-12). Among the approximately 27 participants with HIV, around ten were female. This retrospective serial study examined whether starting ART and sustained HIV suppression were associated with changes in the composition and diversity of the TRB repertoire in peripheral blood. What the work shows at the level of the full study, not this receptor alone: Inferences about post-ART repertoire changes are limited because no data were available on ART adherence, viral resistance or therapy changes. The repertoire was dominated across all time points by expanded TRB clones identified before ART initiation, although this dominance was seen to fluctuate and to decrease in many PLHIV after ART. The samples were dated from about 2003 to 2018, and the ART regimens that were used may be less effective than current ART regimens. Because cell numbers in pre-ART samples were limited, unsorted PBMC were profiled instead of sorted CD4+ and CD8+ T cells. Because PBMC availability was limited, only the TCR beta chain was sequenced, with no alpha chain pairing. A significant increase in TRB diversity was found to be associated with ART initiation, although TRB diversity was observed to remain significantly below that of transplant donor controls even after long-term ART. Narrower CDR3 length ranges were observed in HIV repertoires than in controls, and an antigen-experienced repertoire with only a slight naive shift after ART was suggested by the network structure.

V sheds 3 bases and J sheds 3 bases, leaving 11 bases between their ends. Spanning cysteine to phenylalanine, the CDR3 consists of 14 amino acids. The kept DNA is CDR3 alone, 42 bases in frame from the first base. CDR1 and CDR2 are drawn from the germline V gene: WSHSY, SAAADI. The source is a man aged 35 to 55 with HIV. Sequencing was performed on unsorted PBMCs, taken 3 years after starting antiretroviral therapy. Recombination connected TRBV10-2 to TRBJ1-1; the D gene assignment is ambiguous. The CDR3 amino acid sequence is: CASSDGIPDTEAFF. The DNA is TGCGCCAGCAGTGATGGAATACCGGACACTGAAGCTTTCTTT.